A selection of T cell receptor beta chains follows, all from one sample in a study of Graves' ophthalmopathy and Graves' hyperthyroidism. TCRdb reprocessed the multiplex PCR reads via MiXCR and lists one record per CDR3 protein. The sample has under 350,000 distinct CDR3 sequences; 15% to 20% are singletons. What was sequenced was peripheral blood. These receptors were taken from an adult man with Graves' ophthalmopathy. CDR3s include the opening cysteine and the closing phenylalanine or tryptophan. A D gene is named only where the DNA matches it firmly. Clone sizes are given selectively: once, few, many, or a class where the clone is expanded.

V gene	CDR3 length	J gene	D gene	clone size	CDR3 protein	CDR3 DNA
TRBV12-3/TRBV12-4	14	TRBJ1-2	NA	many	CASSLGDISYGYTF	TGTGCCAGCAGTTTAGGGGACATCTCTTATGGCTACACCTTC
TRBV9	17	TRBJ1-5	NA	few	CASSVGPTGDSNQPQHF	TGTGCCAGCAGCGTAGGGCCGACAGGTGATAGCAATCAGCCCCAGCATTTT
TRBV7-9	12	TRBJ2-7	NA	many	CASTLTGDEQYF	TGTGCCAGCACCTTAACGGGCGACGAGCAGTACTTC
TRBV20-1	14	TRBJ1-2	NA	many	CSARVLTAGYGYTF	TGCAGTGCTAGAGTCCTGACAGCCGGCTATGGCTACACCTTC
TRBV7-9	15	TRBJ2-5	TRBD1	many	CASSLTGGGGETQYF	TGTGCCAGCAGCTTGACAGGGGGGGGCGGAGAGACCCAGTACTTC
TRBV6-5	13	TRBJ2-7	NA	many	CASSYSIPGEQYF	TGTGCCAGCAGTTACTCGATCCCAGGCGAGCAGTACTTC
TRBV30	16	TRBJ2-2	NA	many	CAWSSETASNTGELFF	TGTGCCTGGAGCAGCGAGACAGCCTCGAACACCGGGGAGCTGTTTTTT
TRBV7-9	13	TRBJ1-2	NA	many	CASSSEAFSGYTF	TGTGCCAGCAGCTCAGAGGCCTTTAGCGGCTACACCTTC
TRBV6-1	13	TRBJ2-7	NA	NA	CASSEAQRGEQYF	TGTGCCAGCAGTGAAGCGCAAAGGGGCGAGCAGTACTTC
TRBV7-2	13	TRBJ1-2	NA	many	CASSFVAGRGYTF	TGTGCCAGCAGCTTTGTGGCAGGTCGTGGCTACACCTTC
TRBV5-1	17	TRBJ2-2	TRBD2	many	CASSGRTSGPLTGELFF	TGCGCCAGCAGCGGACGGACTAGCGGGCCTTTGACCGGGGAGCTGTTTTTT
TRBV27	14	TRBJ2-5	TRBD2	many	CASSFSRGKETQYF	TGTGCCAGCAGTTTCTCGCGGGGGAAAGAGACCCAGTACTTC
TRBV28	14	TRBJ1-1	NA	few	CASSLGVRNTEAFF	TGTGCCAGCAGTTTAGGAGTCAGGAACACTGAAGCTTTCTTT
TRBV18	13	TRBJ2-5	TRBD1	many	CTSSEGQEETQYF	TGTACCAGCTCAGAGGGACAGGAAGAGACCCAGTACTTC
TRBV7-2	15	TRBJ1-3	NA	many	CASSRRRSSGNTIYF	TGTGCCAGCAGCCGAAGACGCAGCTCTGGAAACACCATATATTTT
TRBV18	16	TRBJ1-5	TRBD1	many	CASSRTGGPSNQPQHF	TGTGCCAGCTCACGTACAGGGGGACCTAGCAATCAGCCCCAGCATTTT
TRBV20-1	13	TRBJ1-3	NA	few	CSARYSPGNTIYF	TGCAGTGCTAGATACAGCCCTGGAAACACCATATATTTT
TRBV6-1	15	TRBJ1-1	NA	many	CASSGTGRTNTEAFF	TGTGCCAGCAGTGGAACGGGACGCACGAACACTGAAGCTTTCTTT
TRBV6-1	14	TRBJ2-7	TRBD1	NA	CASSATGHLGEQYF	TGTGCCAGCAGTGCGACAGGGCACCTAGGGGAGCAGTACTTC
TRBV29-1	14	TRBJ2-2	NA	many	CSSWAGRGNGELFF	TGCAGCTCATGGGCGGGTCGAGGGAACGGGGAGCTGTTTTTT
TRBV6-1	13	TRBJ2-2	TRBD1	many	CASSQQGPGELFF	TGTGCCAGCAGTCAACAGGGGCCCGGGGAGCTGTTTTTT
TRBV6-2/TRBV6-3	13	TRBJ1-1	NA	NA	CASSYLDLRQAFF	TGTGCCAGCAGTTACCTGGACCTACGGCAGGCTTTCTTT
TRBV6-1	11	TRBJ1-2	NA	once	CASSQHLGYTF	TGTGCCAGCAGTCAACATCTTGGCTACACCTTC
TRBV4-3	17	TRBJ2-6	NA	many	CASSQDRDGAGANVLTF	TGCGCCAGCAGCCAAGATCGCGACGGGGCTGGGGCCAACGTCCTGACTTTC